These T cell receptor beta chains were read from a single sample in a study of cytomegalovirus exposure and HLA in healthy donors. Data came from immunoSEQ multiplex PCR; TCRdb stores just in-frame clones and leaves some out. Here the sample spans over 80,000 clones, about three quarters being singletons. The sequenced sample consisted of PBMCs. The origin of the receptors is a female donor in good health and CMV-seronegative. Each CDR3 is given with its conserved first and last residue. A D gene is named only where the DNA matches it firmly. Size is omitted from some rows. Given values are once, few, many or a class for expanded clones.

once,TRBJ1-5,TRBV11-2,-,TGTGCCAGCAGCTTAGGAGGGCGGAACAATCAGCCCCAGCATTTT,CASSLGGRNNQPQHF
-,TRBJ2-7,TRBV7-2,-,TGTGCCAGCAGCTTAGTTGCGGGGGCGCCTGGCTACGAGCAGTACTTC,CASSLVAGAPGYEQYF
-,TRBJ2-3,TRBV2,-,TGTGCCAGCAGTGAACAGGTGGGCACAGATACGCAGTATTTT,CASSEQVGTDTQYF
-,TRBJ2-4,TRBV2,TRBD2,TGTGCCAGCAGTGCGGGACTAGCGGGGGGGAAAAACATTCAGTACTTC,CASSAGLAGGKNIQYF
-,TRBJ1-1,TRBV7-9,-,TGTGCCAGCAGCTTAGCTACAGGGTTTGAAGCTTTCTTT,CASSLATGFEAFF
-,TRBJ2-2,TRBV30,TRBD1,TGTGCCTGGAGTGAGGGACAGTGGAGTGGGGAGCTGTTTTTT,CAWSEGQWSGELFF
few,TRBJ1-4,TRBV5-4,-,TGTGCCAGCAGCTTCAGGGGCCAGAATGAAAAACTGTTTTTT,CASSFRGQNEKLFF
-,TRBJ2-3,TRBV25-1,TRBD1,TGTGTCAGCAGTAACCACGGACAGGTGGAAGACACAGATACGCAGTATTTT,CVSSNHGQVEDTDTQYF
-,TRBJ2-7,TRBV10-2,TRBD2,TGCGCCAGCAGTTTGACTAGCGGTTACGAGCAGTACTTC,CASSLTSGYEQYF
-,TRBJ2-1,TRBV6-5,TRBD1,TGTGCCAGCAGTCCTTATGGGGACAGCAATGAGCAGTTCTTC,CASSPYGDSNEQFF
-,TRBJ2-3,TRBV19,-,TGTGCCAGTAGTACTACTAGATCTAGCACAGATACGCAGTATTTT,CASSTTRSSTDTQYF
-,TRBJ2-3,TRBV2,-,TGTGCCAGCAGAGTAGGGGTAGCGGGCACAGATACGCAGTATTTT,CASRVGVAGTDTQYF
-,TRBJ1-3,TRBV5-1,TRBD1,TGCGCCAGGGAAAACAGGGGGCGTGGAGGAAACACCATATATTTT,CARENRGRGGNTIYF
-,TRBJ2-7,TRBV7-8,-,TGTGCCAGCAGATCTCTGCTAGCGCCTACCTACGAGCAGTACTTC,CASRSLLAPTYEQYF
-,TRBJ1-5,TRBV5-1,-,TGCGCCAGCAGCCCGTTGCCAGGGGTCAATCAGCCCCAGCATTTT,CASSPLPGVNQPQHF
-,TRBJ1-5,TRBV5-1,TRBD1,TGCGCCAGCAGCTTGGGGACAGGGGGCAAAAGCAATCAGCCCCAGCATTTT,CASSLGTGGKSNQPQHF
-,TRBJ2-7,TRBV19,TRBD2,TGTGCCAGTAGTATGCTAGCGGGAGGCCCCTACGAGCAGTACTTC,CASSMLAGGPYEQYF
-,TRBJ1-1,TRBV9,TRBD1,TGTGCCAGCAGCGTAGGTAGGGGGCTGTCCGAAGCTTTCTTT,CASSVGRGLSEAFF
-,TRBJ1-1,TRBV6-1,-,TGTGCCAGCACCCCAGGGGATAGGTTCACTGAAGCTTTCTTT,CASTPGDRFTEAFF
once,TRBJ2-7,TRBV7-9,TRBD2,TGTGCCAGCAGCGGTCCGATACTTAGCGGGTCTCACCCCTACGAGCAGTACTTC,CASSGPILSGSHPYEQYF
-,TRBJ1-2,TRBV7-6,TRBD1,TGTGCCAGCAGCTCTCACAGGGGAGGCTACACCTTC,CASSSHRGGYTF
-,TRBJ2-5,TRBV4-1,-,TGCGCCAGCAGCCAAGACCCCGGGAGTGAGACCCAGTACTTC,CASSQDPGSETQYF
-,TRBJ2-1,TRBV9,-,TGTGCCAGCAGCGTAGAAGACACAAACCGCTACAATGAGCAGTTCTTC,CASSVEDTNRYNEQFF
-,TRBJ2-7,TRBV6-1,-,TGTGCCAGCAGTGAAAATTGGGGCTACTACGAGCAGTACTTC,CASSENWGYYEQYF
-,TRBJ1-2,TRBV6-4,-,TGTGCCAGCAGCGTAGACCTCGACCTCGGGGGCTACACCTTC,CASSVDLDLGGYTF
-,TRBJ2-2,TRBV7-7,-,TGTGCTAGCAGCCCCCGTGCAGCCGGGGCCGGGGAGCTGTTTTTT,CASSPRAAGAGELFF
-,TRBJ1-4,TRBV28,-,TGTGCCAGCAGTTTATTTGGGGCGGGGGCAAATGAAAAACTGTTTTTT,CASSLFGAGANEKLFF
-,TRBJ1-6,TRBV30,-,TGTGCCTTCAGGGGAAGCTCCTATAATTCACCCCTCCACTTT,CAFRGSSYNSPLHF
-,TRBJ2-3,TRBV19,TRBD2,TGTGCCAGTAGTATTCTAGCGGGAGGTAGTGATACGCAGTATTTT,CASSILAGGSDTQYF
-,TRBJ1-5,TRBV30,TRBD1,TGTGCCTGGAGTCCCCCGCGGGACAGGGGGAGCAATCAGCCCCAGCATTTT,CAWSPPRDRGSNQPQHF
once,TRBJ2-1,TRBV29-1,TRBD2,TGCAGCGCAGACCCAACTAGCGGGAGAGGCAATGAGCAGTTCTTC,CSADPTSGRGNEQFF
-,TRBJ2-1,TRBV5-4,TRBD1,TGTGCCAGCCCCCGGGACAGGGGCGGGAATGAGCAGTTCTTC,CASPRDRGGNEQFF
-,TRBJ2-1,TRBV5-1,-,TGCGCCAGCAGCTCTGAGACTAGTAACAATGAGCAGTTCTTC,CASSSETSNNEQFF
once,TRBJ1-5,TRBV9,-,TGTGCCAGCAGCGTGGGTGTGGCAGGTCCTTATCAGCCCCAGCATTTT,CASSVGVAGPYQPQHF
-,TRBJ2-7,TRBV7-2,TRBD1,TGTGCCAGCAGCGTACCGGGACAGGGGGCTGAGCAGTACTTC,CASSVPGQGAEQYF
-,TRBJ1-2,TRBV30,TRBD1,TGTGCCTGGGAGACAGGGCCTAACTATGGCTACACCTTC,CAWETGPNYGYTF
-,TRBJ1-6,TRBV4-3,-,TGCGCCAGCAGCCAAGAGGGCCAGGGACTCCATTCACCCCTCCACTTT,CASSQEGQGLHSPLHF
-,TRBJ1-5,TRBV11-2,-,TGTGCCAGCAGCTTAGACTATCGTCAGCCCCAGCATTTT,CASSLDYRQPQHF
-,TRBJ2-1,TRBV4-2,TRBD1,TGTGCCAGCAGCCCCGGGACAGGGATCTACAATGAGCAGTTCTTC,CASSPGTGIYNEQFF
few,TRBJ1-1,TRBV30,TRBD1,TGTGCCAGAAGACAGGGCTCTAACACTGAAGCTTTCTTT,CARRQGSNTEAFF
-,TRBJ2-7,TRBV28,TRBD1,TGTGCCAGCAGTTTAGCTGGGACAGGGTACGAGCAGTACTTC,CASSLAGTGYEQYF
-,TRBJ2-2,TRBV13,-,TGTGCCAGCAGCCCGGACAGAACCGGGGAGCTGTTTTTT,CASSPDRTGELFF
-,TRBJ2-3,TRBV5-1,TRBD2,TGCGCCAGCAGCTCCGGGGGGGGCCTTGGGGATACGCAGTATTTT,CASSSGGGLGDTQYF
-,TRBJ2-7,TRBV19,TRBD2,TGTGCCAGTAGCACACTAGCGGGCTACGAGCAGTACTTC,CASSTLAGYEQYF
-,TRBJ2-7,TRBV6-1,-,TGTGCCAGCAGTGAAAGGGGCGGAAGCTCCTACGAGCAGTACTTC,CASSERGGSSYEQYF
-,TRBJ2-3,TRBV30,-,TGTGCCTGGAGTGTAACAGGGCCGAAAGATACGCAGTATTTT,CAWSVTGPKDTQYF
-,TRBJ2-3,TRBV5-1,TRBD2,TGCGCCAGCAGCTTAGTACTAGCGGGAGAGGTGGATACGCAGTATTTT,CASSLVLAGEVDTQYF
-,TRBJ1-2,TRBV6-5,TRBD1,TGTGCCAGCAGTTTTTCTCTGGACAGGGGTGGCTACACCTTC,CASSFSLDRGGYTF
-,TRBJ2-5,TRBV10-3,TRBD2,TGTGCCATCGGTACGGGAGGGCCAGGAGAGACCCAGTACTTC,CAIGTGGPGETQYF
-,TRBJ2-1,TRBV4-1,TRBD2,TGCGCCAGCAGACTTCTAGCGGACTCCTACAATGAGCAGTTCTTC,CASRLLADSYNEQFF
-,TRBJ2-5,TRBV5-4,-,TGTGCCAGCAGCTTACGCGGGATTGAGGCCCAGTACTTC,CASSLRGIEAQYF